This TCR beta chain was retrieved from a study of blood T cell repertoires in COVID-19. Study background: PBMCs, B-cell-depleted T cells, or T cells provided the cDNA or gDNA that made up the material.

Method: immunoSEQ multiplex PCR; TCRdb's copy keeps in-frame clones and lacks some. The sample holds around 380,000 clones; around 87% are singletons and the top ten take 1.3%. V shed 3 bases and J shed 1 base, with 7 bases lying between them. The CDR3 is made up of 13 amino acids. Germline assignment: CDR1 SGHRS and CDR2 YFSETQ. Sequences were obtained from PBMCs or T cells enriched from blood (not recorded which). V and J are TRBV5-1 and TRBJ1-1, with a tentative D call TRBD1 (5 bases). This TCR derives from a man aged 30 to 45 who had recovered from COVID-19. The CDR3 DNA sequence: TGCGCCAGCAGCTGGGGCGAGAACACTGAAGCTTTCTTT. Its protein product is CASSWGENTEAFF.